This entry lists 10 T cell receptor beta chains sequenced from one sample in a study of blood T cell repertoires in COVID-19. Here immunoSEQ multiplex PCR was the method, and the copy in TCRdb shows in-frame clones only, minus some. The repertoire holds 160,000 or so clones, with 75% to 85% as singletons. The sequencing input was peripheral blood. Source of these receptors: a human donor in a cohort sampled during active COVID-19.

J is TRBJ2-7 and V is TRBV5-1; 10 bases are a match to TRBD2. From germline, CDR1 is SGHRS and CDR2 YFSETQ. V lost 6 bases and J lost 6; bases outside the gene matches: 9. This CDR3 is built from 14 residues. The CDR3 reads CASTGTSVLGEQYF. CDR3 nucleotides: TGCGCCAGCACCGGGACTAGCGTCTTAGGCGAGCAGTACTTC.

The V and J genes are TRBV7-2 and TRBJ2-7; 8 positions agree with TRBD1. CDR1 and CDR2 from the germline V gene are SGHTA and FQGNSA. CDR3 length: 12 amino acids. Trimming cost V 5 bases and J 4 bases; bases outside gene matches: 1. The CDR3 here is CASSQGAYEQYF. CDR3 sequence (DNA): TGTGCCAGCAGCCAGGGGGCTTACGAGCAGTACTTC.

This chain connects TRBV7-2 to TRBJ2-3, with a tentative D call TRBD2 (7 bases). CDR3 length: 15 amino acids. V was pared by 2 bases and J by 5 bases, with 14 bases between. Germline-derived CDR1 and CDR2 are SGHTA and FQGNSA. For the CDR3, the DNA is TGTGCCAGCAGCTTATCCGGGGGGCCGAGAGATACGCAGTATTTT. It codes for CASSLSGGPRDTQYF.

This rearrangement joins TRBV3-1 (or the pseudogene TRBV3-2) to TRBJ2-1; the D is unclear. V was cut by 0 bases and J by 3 bases, with 15 bases left in between. Germline CDR1 LGHDT, CDR2 YNNKEL (reference sequence). The CDR3 spans 17 residues. CDR3 loop: CASSQDRHRTFYNEQFF. The DNA for the CDR3 is TGTGCCAGCAGCCAAGATCGCCACAGAACTTTCTACAATGAGCAGTTCTTC.

This clone was detected only a few times. The CDR3 protein is CASSDGAGGRETQYF. CDR3 sequence (DNA): TGTGCCAGCAGCGACGGGGCGGGGGGGCGAGAGACCCAGTACTTC. This chain connects TRBV11-2 to TRBJ2-5; 9 nucleotides align to TRBD2. This CDR3 contains 15 residues. The V segment lost 5 bases and the J segment 4 bases; nucleotides outside the gene matches: 8. Germline assignment: CDR1 SGHAT and CDR2 FQNNGV. Using reference TRBV11-2 and TRBJ2-5 for the parts outside the CDR3, the full variable domain is EAGVAQSPRYKIIEKRQSVAFWCNPISGHATLYWYQQILGQGPKLLIQFQNNGVVDDSQLPKDRFSAERLKGVDSTLKIQPAKLEDSAVYLCASSDGAGGRETQYFGPGTRLLVL.

The chain uses TRBV10-1 and TRBJ2-3; 7 nucleotides line up with TRBD1. The junction had 8 bases not matched to a gene; V was cut back by 5 bases and J by 6 bases. CDR3 length: 14 amino acids. Germline V gene sequence: CDR1 WNHNN, CDR2 SYGVQD (reference sequence). The CDR3 is CASSYGQALDTQYF. DNA for the CDR3: TGCGCCAGCAGTTACGGACAGGCATTGGATACGCAGTATTTT.

The chain has TRBV7-2 and TRBJ2-7; D is unclear. V lost 1 base to trimming and J lost 3 bases, with 13 bases between them. Germline V lookup: CDR1 SGHTA, CDR2 FQGNSA. CDR3 length: 15 residues. CDR3 protein: CASSLEWQAFYEQYF. The DNA for the CDR3 is TGTGCCAGCAGCTTAGAGTGGCAGGCTTTCTACGAGCAGTACTTC.

The chain couples TRBV6-5 to TRBJ2-7; perhaps TRBD2 as D (6 bases). CDR3 length: 14 residues. Trimming took 6 bases from V and 5 from J, leaving 17 bases between them. CDR1 is MNHEY, CDR2 SVGAGI, per germline. The CDR3 spells CASRTGVPLDEQYF. The CDR3 nucleotides are TGTGCCAGCAGAACGGGGGTCCCCCTGGACGAGCAGTACTTC.

The J gene is TRBJ2-2, the V gene TRBV5-6; 7 nucleotides match TRBD2. V lost 4 bases to trimming and J lost 4 bases; unmatched junction nucleotides: 13. The CDR3 totals 17 residues. Germline loops: CDR1 SGHDT, CDR2 YYEEEE. The DNA for the CDR3 is TGTGCCAGCAGCCGCTGGGGGGGGAGTCGCCTCACCGGGGAGCTGTTTTTT. It specifies CASSRWGGSRLTGELFF.

Only one count was recorded for this clone. The chain uses TRBV6-5 and TRBJ2-7; D is uncertain. This CDR3 is built from 16 residues. Looked up from germline, CDR1 is MNHEY and CDR2 is SVGAGI. Trimming pared 2 bases from V and 4 bases from J, leaving 18 bases between. The CDR3 region has the DNA TGTGCCAGCAGTTACCAGACCATTGGAGCTACGTACGAGCAGTACTTC. Encoded protein: CASSYQTIGATYEQYF.